Listed below are T cell receptor beta chains from one sample, sequenced in a study of cytomegalovirus exposure and HLA in healthy donors. Produced via immunoSEQ multiplex PCR; TCRdb's table is partial and in-frame only. This table has over 100,000 clones, about 82% appearing once. The sample taken for sequencing was PBMCs. These TCRs come from a female donor in good health and CMV-seropositive. Both conserved end residues are part of each CDR3. D genes are given only for firm matches. Not all rows give a size; the values are once, few, many and, for expanded clones, a class.

>TRBJ1-6|.|TRBV30|TRBD1
CAWVSGTGNSPLHF
>TRBJ2-1|.|TRBV9|TRBD2
CASSAPAGVLSYNEQFF
>TRBJ2-1|.|TRBV19|TRBD2
CASTKKVAGALNEQFF
>TRBJ2-1|.|TRBV25-1|TRBD1
CASSEPTGVDNEQFF
>TRBJ2-3|.|TRBV11-2|TRBD2
CASSLESSGEEYF
>TRBJ1-1|few|TRBV6-1|.
CASSDWQARGTEAFF
>TRBJ1-6|few|TRBV13|.
CASSPLNSPLHF
>TRBJ1-1|.|TRBV15|TRBD1
CATSRDRVLYLDTEAFF
>TRBJ1-3|.|TRBV7-2|.
CASTIPGTGNTIYF
>TRBJ2-1|.|TRBV6-1|TRBD2
CASSWERGSYNEQFF
>TRBJ2-1|.|TRBV4-1|TRBD1
CASSQVVTGDNEQFF
>TRBJ1-5|.|TRBV6-1|.
CASSPVRGNQPQHF
>TRBJ2-7|.|TRBV15|TRBD1
CATSSVQPGTGVGEQYF
>TRBJ1-1|.|TRBV6-1|.
CASTGQPNMNTEAFF
>TRBJ2-5|.|TRBV6-5|TRBD1
CASGRLGQGQETQYF
>TRBJ2-1|few|TRBV4-2|.
CASSRREVNEQFF
>TRBJ1-2|.|TRBV19|TRBD1
CASSPGTGTGYTF
>TRBJ2-3|.|TRBV29-1|TRBD2
CSAGRGTDTQYF
>TRBJ1-1|.|TRBV30|TRBD1
CAWRRQGVAFF
>TRBJ1-4|.|TRBV10-3|TRBD1
CATGTGLNEKLFF
>TRBJ2-3|.|TRBV7-9|TRBD2
CASSFTSGGALDTQYF
>TRBJ1-4|few|TRBV6-1|.
CASSEWQGYEKLFF
>TRBJ1-4|.|TRBV27|.
CASSPRGEVVRELFF
>TRBJ1-4|.|TRBV25-1|.
CASSQTGPAEKLFF
>TRBJ1-2|.|TRBV5-4|TRBD1
CASSEGQENYGYTF
>TRBJ1-1|few|TRBV28|.
CASSLYHAGGTEAFF
>TRBJ2-6|.|TRBV5-1|.
CASSFDRGSVSGANVLTF
>TRBJ1-1|few|TRBV18|.
CASSPIGSRAEAFF
>TRBJ1-1|.|TRBV6-5|.
CASSYYQGRTEAFF
>TRBJ2-5|.|TRBV7-9|TRBD1
CSSSRGTGQETQYF
>TRBJ1-6|few|TRBV4-1|.
CASSHKQGVSESPLHF